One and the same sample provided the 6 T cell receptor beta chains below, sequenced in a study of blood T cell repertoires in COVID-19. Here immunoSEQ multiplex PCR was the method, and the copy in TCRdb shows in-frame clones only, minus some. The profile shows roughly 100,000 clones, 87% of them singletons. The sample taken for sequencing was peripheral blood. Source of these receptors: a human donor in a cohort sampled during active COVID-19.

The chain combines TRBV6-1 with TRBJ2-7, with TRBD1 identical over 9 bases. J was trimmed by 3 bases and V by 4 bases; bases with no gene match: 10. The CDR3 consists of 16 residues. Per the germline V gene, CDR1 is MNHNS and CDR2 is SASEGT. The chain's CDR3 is CASSVLWGQGLYEQYF. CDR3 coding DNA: TGTGCCAGCAGTGTTTTGTGGGGACAGGGCCTCTACGAGCAGTACTTC.

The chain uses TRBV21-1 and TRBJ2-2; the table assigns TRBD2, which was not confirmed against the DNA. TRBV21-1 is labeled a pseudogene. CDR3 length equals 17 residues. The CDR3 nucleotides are TGTGCCAGCAGCAAAAGTTCTAGGATATCTAAGACCGGGGAGCTGTTTTTT. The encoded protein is CASSKSSRISKTGELFF.

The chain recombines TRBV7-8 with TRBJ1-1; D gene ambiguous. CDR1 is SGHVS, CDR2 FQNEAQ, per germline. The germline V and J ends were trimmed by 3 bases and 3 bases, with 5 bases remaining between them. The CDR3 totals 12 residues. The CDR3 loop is CASSLSYTEAFF. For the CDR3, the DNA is TGTGCCAGCAGCTTGTCCTACACTGAAGCTTTCTTT.

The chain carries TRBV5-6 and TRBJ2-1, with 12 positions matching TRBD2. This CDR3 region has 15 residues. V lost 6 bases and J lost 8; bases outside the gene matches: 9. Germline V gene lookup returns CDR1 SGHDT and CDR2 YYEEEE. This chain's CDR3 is CASIVGLAGRDEQFF. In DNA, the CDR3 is TGTGCCAGCATTGTCGGACTAGCGGGAAGAGATGAGCAGTTCTTC.

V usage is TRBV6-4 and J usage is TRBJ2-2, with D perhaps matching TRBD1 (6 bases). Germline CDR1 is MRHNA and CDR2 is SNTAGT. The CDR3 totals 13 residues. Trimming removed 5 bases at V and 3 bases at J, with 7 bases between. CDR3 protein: CASSKGDTGELFF. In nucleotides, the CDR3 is TGTGCCAGCAGTAAGGGGGACACCGGGGAGCTGTTTTTT.

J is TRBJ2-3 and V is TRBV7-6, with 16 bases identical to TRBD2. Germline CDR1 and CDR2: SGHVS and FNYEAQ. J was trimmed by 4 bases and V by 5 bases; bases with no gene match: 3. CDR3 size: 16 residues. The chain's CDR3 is CASSAGLAGGPDTQYF. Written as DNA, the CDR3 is TGTGCCAGCAGCGCGGGACTAGCGGGGGGGCCAGATACGCAGTATTTT.